The clone carrying this T cell receptor beta chain was seen a handful of times. Its cognate antigen is unknown. The V gene lost 6 bases and the J gene lost 2 bases, with 17 bases spanning the gap. This CDR3 spans 17 amino acids. Germline V gives CDR1 MNHEY, CDR2 SMNVEV (reference sequence). The data were taken from a study of T cells after yellow fever vaccination. In TCRdb, the 5' RACE reads were re-called with MiXCR into one record per CDR3 protein. The data show about 250,000 distinct CDR3 sequences, about 3.9% seen once. Study-level points and caveats: Abundant contaminating clonotypes from the bulk population could appear in FACS-sorted repertoires.

The rearrangement links TRBV27 to TRBJ1-6; tentatively, D is TRBD1 (6 bases). This receptor was obtained from a young man who received the YFV17D yellow fever vaccine. Sequencing was performed on PBMCs, taken 15 days after the yellow fever booster vaccination. The CDR3 is CASSIGPGEPYNSPLHF. CDR3 nucleotide sequence: TGTGCCAGCAGCATCGGTCCAGGGGAGCCCTATAATTCACCCCTCCACTTT.